The 7 T cell receptor beta chains below were found in one sample sequenced in a study of T-cell memory formation after mild COVID-19. In TCRdb, the 5' RACE reads were re-called with MiXCR into one record per CDR3 protein. The table lists about 180,000 distinct CDR3 sequences, about 18% of them singletons. Source material: PBMCs or a T cell subset sorted from them (not recorded which). Every receptor here comes from a man in his late teens or twenties who had mild COVID-19 (a few samples of this study predate the infection). Cell type and time point are not known.

This clonotype was recorded many times. V usage is TRBV20-1 and J usage is TRBJ2-4; D uncertain. V shed 6 bases and J shed 0 bases, with 12 bases lying between them. The CDR3 is 14 residues long. The germline V gene encodes CDR1 DFQATT and CDR2 SNEGSKA (reference sequence). CDR3 DNA sequence: TGCAGTGCAAGACCGTCTGTAGCCAAAAACATTCAGTACTTC. It specifies CSARPSVAKNIQYF.

J is TRBJ2-1 and V is TRBV12-3 or TRBV12-4, with 9 positions matching TRBD2. The junction had 12 bases not matched to a gene; V was cut back by 4 bases and J by 8 bases. This CDR3 is 16 amino acids long. CDR3 residues: CASSSKRGVPLDEQFF. For the CDR3, the DNA is TGTGCCAGCAGTTCAAAGCGGGGGGTACCCCTAGATGAGCAGTTCTTC.

This clonotype was seen a handful of times. This chain joins TRBV7-2 and TRBJ1-3; D perhaps matches TRBD1 (5 bases). The CDR3 consists of 15 residues. Trimming took 5 bases from V and 0 from J, leaving 11 bases between them. Germline V gives CDR1 SGHTA, CDR2 FQGNSA. DNA of the CDR3: TGTGCCAGCAGCATTGGACAATTCTCTGGAAACACCATATATTTT. Protein: CASSIGQFSGNTIYF.

In this sample, this clonotype turned up a few times. V is TRBV5-1 and J is TRBJ2-1; the match to TRBD2 covers 8 bases. This CDR3 has 14 residues. Germline values: CDR1 SGHRS, CDR2 YFSETQ. V dropped 2 bases and J dropped 9; count of bases not matched to a gene: 7. CDR3 nucleotide sequence: TGCGCCAGCAGCTTTAGCGGGGTCGACGGTGAGCAGTTCTTC. Its translation is CASSFSGVDGEQFF. Combining the CDR3 with reference TRBV5-1 and TRBJ2-1 gives the whole variable domain KAGVTQTPRYLIKTRGQQVTLSCSPISGHRSVSWYQQTPGQGLQFLFEYFSETQRNKGNFPGRFSGRQFSNSRSEMNVSTLELGDSALYLCASSFSGVDGEQFFGPGTRLTVL.

The rearrangement joins TRBV20-1 to TRBJ2-1; the match to TRBD2 covers 11 bases. The ends lost 1 base at V and 2 bases at J; junction bases unmatched: 7. Looked up from germline, CDR1 is DFQATT and CDR2 is SNEGSKA (reference sequence). The CDR3 is 17 residues long. The CDR3 DNA follows: TGCAGTGCTAGAGCGACTAGCGGGGCTACCACCTACAATGAGCAGTTCTTC. It specifies CSARATSGATTYNEQFF.

This chain uses TRBV4-1 with TRBJ2-2; TRBD1 agrees at 8 bases. The CDR3 covers 17 residues. The germline V gene has CDR1 MGHRA and CDR2 YSYEKL. Trimming took 0 bases from V and 4 from J; bases not matched to a gene: 7. CDR3 coding DNA: TGCGCCAGCAGCCAAGATCGCGGACAGGGTGGCACCGGGGAGCTGTTTTTT. Its translation: CASSQDRGQGGTGELFF.

The chain is built from TRBV5-1 and TRBJ2-5, with 9 positions matching TRBD1. V shed 4 bases, J shed 1 base, and the junction held 11 bases outside the gene matches. Germline V CDR1 and CDR2: SGHRS, YFSETQ. This CDR3 is 17 amino acids long. The CDR3 DNA sequence: TGCGCCAGCAGCCTTGGGGGGACAGGGAGAACCCAAGAGACCCAGTACTTC. Translation: CASSLGGTGRTQETQYF.